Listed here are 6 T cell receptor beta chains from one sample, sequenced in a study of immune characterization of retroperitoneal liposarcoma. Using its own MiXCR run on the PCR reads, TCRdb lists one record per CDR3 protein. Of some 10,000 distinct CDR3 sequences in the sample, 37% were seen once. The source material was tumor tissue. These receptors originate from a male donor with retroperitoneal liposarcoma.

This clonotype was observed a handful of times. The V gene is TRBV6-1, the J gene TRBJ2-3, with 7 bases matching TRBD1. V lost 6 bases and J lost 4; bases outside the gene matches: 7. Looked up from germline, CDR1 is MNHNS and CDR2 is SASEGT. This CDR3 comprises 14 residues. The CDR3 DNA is TGTGCCAGCAGAGTGAGACAGGGATCAGATACGCAGTATTTT. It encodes CASRVRQGSDTQYF.

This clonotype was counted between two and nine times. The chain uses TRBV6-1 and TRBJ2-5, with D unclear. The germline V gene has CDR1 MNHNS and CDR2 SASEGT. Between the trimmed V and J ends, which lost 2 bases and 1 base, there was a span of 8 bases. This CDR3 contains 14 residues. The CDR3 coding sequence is TGTGCCAGCAGTGAACTACCGGTCCAAGAGACCCAGTACTTC. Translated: CASSELPVQETQYF.

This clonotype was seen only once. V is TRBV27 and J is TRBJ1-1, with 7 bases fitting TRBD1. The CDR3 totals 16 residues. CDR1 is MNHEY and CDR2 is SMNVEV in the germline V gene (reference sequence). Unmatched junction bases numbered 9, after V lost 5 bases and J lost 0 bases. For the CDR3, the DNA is TGTGCCAGCAGTCCACCGGATAGGGGGCTGAACACTGAAGCTTTCTTT. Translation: CASSPPDRGLNTEAFF.

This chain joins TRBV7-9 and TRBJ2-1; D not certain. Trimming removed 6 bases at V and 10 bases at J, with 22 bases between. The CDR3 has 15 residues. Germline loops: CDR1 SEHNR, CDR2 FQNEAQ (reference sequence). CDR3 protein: CASSYRAQSSYEQFF. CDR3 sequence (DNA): TGTGCCAGCAGTTACCGGGCCCAGAGCTCCTACGAGCAGTTCTTC.

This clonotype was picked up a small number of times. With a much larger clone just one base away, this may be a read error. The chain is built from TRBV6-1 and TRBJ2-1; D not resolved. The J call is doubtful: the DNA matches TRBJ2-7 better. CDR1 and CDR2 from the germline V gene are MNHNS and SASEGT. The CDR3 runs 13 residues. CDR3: CASRPVRNNEQYF. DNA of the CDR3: TGTGCCAGCAGACCGGTCAGGAACAATGAGCAGTACTTC.

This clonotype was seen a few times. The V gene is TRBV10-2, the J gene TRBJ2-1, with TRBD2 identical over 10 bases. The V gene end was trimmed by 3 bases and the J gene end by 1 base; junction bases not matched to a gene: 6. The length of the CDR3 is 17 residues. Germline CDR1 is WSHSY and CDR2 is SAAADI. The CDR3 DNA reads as TGCGCCAGCAGTGAATTAGCGGGAGGAGAATCCTACAATGAGCAGTTCTTC. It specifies CASSELAGGESYNEQFF.